The 20 T cell receptor beta chains below all came from one sample that was sequenced in a study of T-cell reconstitution after alpha-beta-depleted transplantation in children. Unique molecular identifiers were incorporated when the TCRbeta library was constructed. TCRdb independently ran MiXCR on the PCR reads; one entry per CDR3 protein. The profile shows roughly 400,000 distinct CDR3 sequences, around 21% of them singletons. Source: PBMCs from the stem cell graft donor, taken from the stem cell graft. The receptors stem from a human donor who donated a stem cell graft to a child with acute myeloid leukemia.

In its sample, this clonotype was seen a few times. This chain uses TRBV29-1 with TRBJ2-4, with D perhaps being TRBD1 or TRBD2 (6 bases each). V was trimmed by 2 bases and J by 3 bases, leaving 11 bases between them. This CDR3 region has 14 residues. Germline CDR1 reads SQVTM; CDR2 reads ANQGSEA. The CDR3, as DNA: TGCAGCGTTGAACCGGGGGCGGTCAAAAACATTCAGTACTTC. Its protein product is CSVEPGAVKNIQYF.

V and J are TRBV5-1 and TRBJ2-1; 7 bases agree with TRBD2. CDR1 SGHRS and CDR2 YFSETQ come from the germline V gene. J gave up 3 bases and V 3 bases, and 9 bases lay outside the gene matches. The CDR3 consists of 16 residues. For the CDR3, the DNA is TGCGCCAGCAGCTCACAGGCCGGGACTATCTACAATGAGCAGTTCTTC. Translating gives CASSSQAGTIYNEQFF.

V is TRBV28 and J is TRBJ1-1, with 8 nucleotides matching TRBD1. J lost 4 bases, V lost 4 bases, and 5 bases had no gene match. Germline CDR1 and CDR2: MDHEN and SYDVKM. The CDR3 consists of 14 residues. CDR3 residues: CASSSGQGGTEAFF. As DNA, the CDR3 is TGTGCCAGCAGTTCCGGACAGGGCGGCACTGAAGCTTTCTTT. The full variable domain, completed using reference TRBV28 and TRBJ1-1, is DVKVTQSSRYLVKRTGEKVFLECVQDMDHENMFWYRQDPGLGLRLIYFSYDVKMKEKGDIPEGYSVSREKKERFSLILESASTNQTSMYLCASSSGQGGTEAFFGQGTRLTVV.

This clonotype was detected many times. Relative to the germline gene, one junction end is altered; a read error may explain this. The CDR3 region has the DNA TGCAGTGCTATCGGACTAGCGGGAGGCCACTTC. Its protein is CSAIGLAGGHF. The chain recombines TRBV20-1 with TRBJ2-7, with TRBD2 matching over 14 bases. From germline, CDR1 is DFQATT and CDR2 SNEGSKA (reference sequence). The CDR3 has 11 residues.

This clonotype was observed a handful of times. The chain links TRBV12-3 or TRBV12-4 to TRBJ2-3; D call uncertain. CDR3 size: 12 residues. V was pared by 3 bases and J by 4 bases, with 5 bases between. CDR3 nucleotide sequence: TGTGCCAGCAGTTTCGGGTCAGATACGCAGTATTTT. Translated, it gives CASSFGSDTQYF.

A note on this clonotype: A much more abundant neighbour one base away suggests this may be a read error. The rearrangement uses TRBV12-3 or TRBV12-4 and TRBJ1-5; D uncertain. Trimming removed 1 base at V and 5 bases at J, with 6 bases between. The CDR3 totals 13 residues. This CDR3 is CASSLDRYQPQHF. For the CDR3, the DNA is TGTGCCAGCAGTTTAGACAGATATCAGCCCCAGCATTTT.

Only a few counts were recorded for this clonotype. V and J are TRBV20-1 and TRBJ1-2; TRBD1 aligns across 7 bases. Per the germline V gene, CDR1 is DFQATT and CDR2 is SNEGSKA (reference sequence). The trim removed 5 bases at V and 1 base at J, leaving 1 base unmatched. The CDR3 has 12 residues. The CDR3, as DNA: TGCAGTGCTGACAGGGTTAACTATGGCTACACCTTC. Its translation is CSADRVNYGYTF.

The V call is TRBV7-6, the J call TRBJ2-5; TRBD2 matches 7 bases. Germline V gene data show CDR1 as SGHVS and CDR2 as FNYEAQ. The CDR3 length is 15 residues. Trimming at V came to 1 base and at J to 5 bases, leaving 7 bases not matched to a gene. CDR3 in amino acids: CASSLGGGPSETQYF. DNA of the CDR3: TGTGCCAGCAGCTTAGGGGGAGGGCCCTCGGAGACCCAGTACTTC.

This clonotype appeared a few times. The rearrangement links TRBV12-3 or TRBV12-4 to TRBJ1-5; D gene ambiguous. This CDR3 spans 15 amino acids. V shed 11 bases and J shed 2 bases, with 19 bases lying between them. Here the CDR3 reads CASRSGDRGNQPQHF. The CDR3 region has the DNA TGTGCCTCCCGCTCCGGGGATCGCGGCAATCAGCCCCAGCATTTT.

The table lists this clonotype with many counts. The V and J genes are TRBV29-1 and TRBJ2-1, with 14 bases matching TRBD2. The CDR3 covers 13 residues. The germline V gene encodes CDR1 SQVTM and CDR2 ANQGSEA. V trimming: 6 bases; J trimming: 8 bases; junction bases outside the gene matches: 3. The CDR3 loop reads CSVSGLAGDEQFF. CDR3 DNA sequence: TGCAGCGTGTCGGGACTAGCGGGAGATGAGCAGTTCTTC.

This clonotype turned up a few times. This sequence joins TRBV3-1 and TRBJ2-7, with 7 positions matching TRBD1. CDR1 is LGHDT and CDR2 is YNNKEL in the germline V gene (reference sequence). This CDR3 spans 15 amino acids. The V and J ends lost 0 bases and 4 bases, in that order; junction bases with no gene match: 6. The CDR3 region is CASSQDVGGFYEQYF. The DNA of the CDR3 is TGTGCCAGCAGCCAAGATGTAGGGGGCTTTTACGAGCAGTACTTC.

This clonotype was counted only a few times. The chain couples TRBV12-3 or TRBV12-4 to TRBJ2-7; 13 positions match TRBD2. CDR3 length equals 15 residues. V lost 6 bases, J lost 3 bases, and 5 bases stayed unmatched. CDR3 sequence (DNA): TGTGCCAGCAGGACTAGCGGGAGGAAAGGCTACGAGCAGTACTTC. Translated, it gives CASRTSGRKGYEQYF.

This clonotype was counted at least ten times. This CDR3 reads CASSWQGLAGVVGELFF. The CDR3 DNA follows: TGTGCCAGCAGTTGGCAAGGACTAGCGGGAGTTGTCGGGGAGCTGTTTTTT. J is TRBJ2-2 and V is TRBV6-5, with TRBD2 matching 13 bases. The trim removed 4 bases at V and 7 bases at J, leaving 9 bases unmatched. In germline, CDR1 is MNHEY, CDR2 SVGAGI. The CDR3 totals 17 residues.

J is TRBJ1-1 and V is TRBV9; D may be TRBD1 (5 bases). Germline V gives CDR1 SGDLS, CDR2 YYNGEE. The V and J ends lost 2 bases and 1 base respectively, with 9 bases between them. The CDR3 runs to 14 residues. CDR3 sequence (DNA): TGTGCCAGCAGCGTTCAGGGAACGAACACTGAAGCTTTCTTT. This gives the protein CASSVQGTNTEAFF. The full variable domain, completed using reference TRBV9 and TRBJ1-1, is DSGVTQTPKHLITATGQRVTLRCSPRSGDLSVYWYQQSLDQGLQFLIQYYNGEERAKGNILERFSAQQFPDLHSELNLSSLELGDSALYFCASSVQGTNTEAFFGQGTRLTVV.

In its sample, this clonotype was seen many times. This chain links TRBV5-1 with TRBJ2-5; 10 nucleotides match TRBD1. The CDR3 has 14 amino acids. Losses at the gene ends were 4 bases for V and 5 bases for J; bases not matched to a gene: 5. Germline V lookup: CDR1 SGHRS, CDR2 YFSETQ. The CDR3 sequence is CASSAGTGVETQYF. DNA for the CDR3: TGCGCCAGCAGCGCAGGGACAGGGGTCGAGACCCAGTACTTC. The variable domain in full, with the rest retrieved from reference TRBV5-1 and TRBJ2-5, is KAGVTQTPRYLIKTRGQQVTLSCSPISGHRSVSWYQQTPGQGLQFLFEYFSETQRNKGNFPGRFSGRQFSNSRSEMNVSTLELGDSALYLCASSAGTGVETQYFGPGTRLLVL.

This chain joins TRBV5-5 and TRBJ2-3; tentative D call: TRBD2 (5 bases). The V gene lost 0 bases and the J gene lost 5 bases, with 13 bases spanning the gap. Germline values: CDR1 SGHKS, CDR2 YYEKEE (reference sequence). The length of the CDR3 is 15 residues. CDR3 loop: CASSLAGDGRDTQYF. The CDR3 nucleotides are TGTGCCAGCAGCTTGGCCGGGGATGGGAGAGATACGCAGTATTTT. The full variable domain, with the rest looked up from reference TRBV5-5 and TRBJ2-3, is DAGVTQSPTHLIKTRGQQVTLRCSPISGHKSVSWYQQVLGQGPQFIFQYYEKEERGRGNFPDRFSARQFPNYSSELNVNALLLGDSALYLCASSLAGDGRDTQYFGPGTRLTVL.

This clonotype was seen a handful of times. J is TRBJ2-7 and V is TRBV10-3; the match to TRBD2 covers 12 bases. Trimming removed 4 bases from V and 0 bases from J; junction bases left unmatched: 4. The CDR3 is made up of 16 amino acids. From germline, CDR1 is ENHRY and CDR2 SYGVKD. The CDR3 nucleotides read TGTGCCATCAGTGGGACTAGCGGGACGGTCTCCTACGAGCAGTACTTC. As protein: CAISGTSGTVSYEQYF.

Only a few counts were recorded for this clonotype. The chain has TRBV29-1 and TRBJ2-3; 10 bases map to TRBD2. CDR3 length equals 15 residues. The J segment lost 2 bases and the V segment lost 1 base, leaving 3 bases of the junction unmatched. Germline V gives CDR1 SQVTM, CDR2 ANQGSEA. CDR3 in DNA: TGCAGCGTTGAAGGGCTAGCGGGAGTCACAGATACGCAGTATTTT. Encoded protein: CSVEGLAGVTDTQYF.

This clonotype has at least ten counts. The chain couples TRBV29-1 to TRBJ2-1, with 15 bases fitting TRBD2. Germline V gene lookup returns CDR1 SQVTM and CDR2 ANQGSEA. V was clipped by 3 bases and J by 7 bases; unmatched bases: 1. This CDR3 is 14 amino acids long. The CDR3 is CSVDGTSGRNEQFF. CDR3 nucleotide sequence: TGCAGCGTTGACGGGACTAGCGGGAGGAATGAGCAGTTCTTC.

This rearrangement joins TRBV5-1 to TRBJ2-6; 11 bases match TRBD2. The CDR3 has 18 amino acids. Germline CDR1 reads SGHRS; CDR2 reads YFSETQ. V trimming: 5 bases; J trimming: 2 bases; junction bases outside the gene matches: 9. The DNA for the CDR3 is TGCGCCAGCAGAGAGCTAGCGGGAGGCATCACTGGGGCCAACGTCCTGACTTTC. This codes for CASRELAGGITGANVLTF.